This T cell receptor beta chain comes out of a study of cytomegalovirus exposure and HLA in healthy donors. Study-level results: As a later analysis showed, a missense DCLRE1C variant was linked to trimming of TCR beta V- and J-genes. The study listed roughly 160 cytomegalovirus-associated TCR beta chains. Some highly shared sequence variants likely arose as a pipeline artifact.

This CDR3 comprises 13 residues. Germline CDR1 MNHNS, CDR2 SASEGT. Trimming stripped 9 bases from V and 2 bases from J, with 13 bases between. This clone was observed a single time. Its specificity is not known. PCR employed 60 Vbeta and 13 Jbeta primers. In the authors' workflow: In a later analysis, around 10 million of 65 million to 80 million unique beta chains occurred in at least two donors. TCRdb keeps only in-frame clones here, not all; method: immunoSEQ multiplex PCR. V, J and clone size were drawn from that table, and D and trimming were deduced from the DNA. In the table there are approximately 95,000 clones, over 70% of which are singletons.

The sequence came from a man younger than 30 in good health and CMV-seropositive. The sequencing input was PBMCs. The chain couples TRBV6-1 to TRBJ2-5; no clear D. The CDR3 loop reads CASGRVEQETQYF. In nucleotides, the CDR3 is TGTGCCAGTGGTCGAGTGGAGCAAGAGACCCAGTACTTC.